What follows is one T cell receptor beta chain and its context. The sample is drawn from a study of blood T cell repertoires in COVID-19. In the study overall: The study drew acute and convalescent COVID-19 samples from the United States, Italy and Spain. T cells, B-cell-depleted T cells, or PBMCs provided the cDNA or gDNA that served as material.

V gave up 4 bases and J gave up 3 bases; unmatched junction bases: 3. The germline V gene has CDR1 KGHSH and CDR2 LQKENI. This CDR3 has 15 amino acids. Recovered status applied to Cohort 3 donors who had two consecutive negative PCRs. It also applied to those with clearance or with symptom resolution. Per the original data handling: Amplification from reference gene primers served as the basis for estimated nucleated cell counts. Generated by immunoSEQ multiplex PCR, the TCRdb table keeps only in-frame clones and is missing some. Clone size and the V and J calls come from that table; the DNA yielded D and trimming. The table has 350,000 to 550,000 clones, 75% to 90% seen once; the top ten hold 1% to 1.3%.

This chain uses TRBV18 with TRBJ1-3, with 10 bases that match TRBD1. The sample taken for sequencing was PBMCs or T cells enriched from blood (not recorded which). This clonotype was sampled from a man younger than 40 who had recovered from COVID-19. The CDR3 loop reads CASSRQGADGNTIYF. CDR3 nucleotides: TGTGCCAGCTCACGACAGGGGGCAGATGGAAACACCATATATTTT.